The 21 T cell receptor beta chains below all came from one sample that was sequenced in a study of spatial heterogeneity in lung cancer. This sample's time point: sample taken at primary tumor resection. MiXCR was run by TCRdb on the 5' RACE reads, yielding one entry per CDR3 protein. The repertoire includes some 80,000 distinct CDR3 sequences, about 7.8% of them detected once, and about 7% sits in the top ten. The sample was PBMCs, taken at surgery. Every receptor here comes from a male donor with early-stage non-small cell lung cancer.

By sample fraction, this clonotype is medium-sized. The rearrangement uses TRBV12-3 or TRBV12-4 and TRBJ2-5, with 7 bases aligning to TRBD1. Losses at the gene ends were 2 bases for V and 5 bases for J; bases not matched to a gene: 8. The CDR3 is made up of 15 amino acids. The CDR3 here is CASSLKTGTTETQYF. CDR3 in DNA: TGTGCCAGCAGTTTAAAGACAGGGACCACGGAGACCCAGTACTTC.

Only a few counts were recorded for this clonotype. The V call is TRBV15, the J call TRBJ2-1, with D possibly matching TRBD2 (6 bases). This CDR3 spans 18 amino acids. Germline CDR1 and CDR2: LNHNV and YYDKDF (reference sequence). The germline V and J ends were trimmed by 0 bases and 0 bases, with 15 bases remaining between them. CDR3 in amino acids: CATSRDGEAFSSYNEQFF. The CDR3 DNA reads as TGTGCCACCAGCAGAGATGGGGAGGCGTTTAGCTCCTACAATGAGCAGTTCTTC.

In its sample, this clonotype was seen many times. The chain has TRBV29-1 and TRBJ1-1; tentative D call: TRBD1 (6 bases). There are 13 residues in the CDR3. The V and J ends lost 7 bases and 0 bases respectively, with 12 bases between them. Germline CDR1 is SQVTM and CDR2 is ANQGSEA. CDR3 sequence reads: CSGRQDVNTEAFF. CDR3 DNA sequence: TGCAGCGGTCGACAGGATGTGAACACTGAAGCTTTCTTT.

There are many counts of this clonotype. The chain joins TRBV20-1 to TRBJ1-6, with D perhaps matching TRBD1 (5 bases). The CDR3 extends over 16 amino acids. Germline values: CDR1 DFQATT, CDR2 SNEGSKA (reference sequence). Trimming pared 0 bases from V and 0 bases from J, leaving 9 bases between. The CDR3 spells CSAREGESSYNSPLHF. CDR3 nucleotide sequence: TGCAGTGCTAGAGAAGGGGAGAGCTCCTATAATTCACCCCTCCACTTT.

This clonotype showed up many times. The chain has TRBV5-1 and TRBJ1-5; D gene uncertain. CDR3 length: 13 amino acids. V shed 1 base and J shed 4 bases, with 6 bases lying between them. The germline CDR1 and CDR2 sequences are SGHRS and YFSETQ. The CDR3 coding sequence is TGCGCCAGCAGCTTGTCGGAGAATCAGCCCCAGCATTTT. Its translation: CASSLSENQPQHF.

This clonotype has at least ten counts. The chain recombines TRBV2 with TRBJ1-1; 10 bases map to TRBD1. The CDR3 consists of 13 residues. V gave up 9 bases and J gave up 3 bases; unmatched junction bases: 4. The germline V gene has CDR1 SNHLY and CDR2 FYNNEI. The DNA of the CDR3 is TGTGCCAGGACAGGGGGCTTGGACACTGAAGCTTTCTTT. Amino acid sequence: CARTGGLDTEAFF.

This clonotype was observed a handful of times. The gene calls are TRBV6-2 or TRBV6-3 and TRBJ2-1; weak D call: TRBD2 (6 bases). The germline V gene has CDR1 MNHEY and CDR2 SVGEGT. V lost 6 bases and J 4 bases, leaving 16 bases between the germline ends. The CDR3 runs to 15 residues. The CDR3 region has the DNA TGTGCCAGCAGGGGACTTTTCTACGGATACAATGAGCAGTTCTTC. Its protein is CASRGLFYGYNEQFF.

This clonotype appeared many times. V is TRBV11-1 and J is TRBJ1-2; a weak D match, TRBD1 (6 bases). The germline CDR1 and CDR2 sequences are SGHAT and FQDESV (reference sequence). The CDR3 is 15 amino acids. Trimming took 5 bases from V and 0 from J, leaving 13 bases between them. This CDR3 reads CASSLTGPSNYGYTF. CDR3 nucleotides: TGTGCCAGCAGCCTAACAGGGCCCTCTAACTATGGCTACACCTTC.

This clonotype was observed at least ten times. The chain employs TRBV27 and TRBJ1-5; D ambiguous. Germline CDR1 is MNHEY and CDR2 is SMNVEV (reference sequence). The V end lost 5 bases, the J end lost 6 bases, and 14 bases lay between the germline ends. The CDR3 consists of 14 residues. CDR3 in amino acids: CASSQLGSAQPQHF. CDR3 nucleotides: TGTGCCAGCAGTCAATTGGGATCAGCTCAGCCCCAGCATTTT.

This clonotype was seen repeatedly, ten times or more. V usage is TRBV12-3 or TRBV12-4 and J usage is TRBJ1-6; D gene unclear. V shed 3 bases and J shed 7 bases, with 10 bases lying between them. The CDR3 is 14 residues long. The CDR3 protein is CASSFHAGNSPLHF. CDR3 in DNA: TGTGCCAGCAGTTTTCACGCCGGGAATTCACCCCTCCACTTT.

The chain recombines TRBV30 with TRBJ1-1, with D unclear. The CDR3 is 13 amino acids. V dropped 3 bases and J dropped 5 bases, with 13 bases sitting between them. In germline, CDR1 is GTSNPN, CDR2 SVGIG (reference sequence). The CDR3: CAWSHLGGTEAFF. CDR3 coding DNA: TGTGCCTGGAGCCACTTAGGCGGGACTGAAGCTTTCTTT.

J is TRBJ2-5 and V is TRBV20-1; TRBD2 matches 12 bases. Germline V lookup: CDR1 DFQATT, CDR2 SNEGSKA (reference sequence). V gave up 3 bases and J gave up 5 bases; unmatched junction bases: 7. The CDR3 totals 15 residues. CDR3 DNA sequence: TGCAGTGCTAGCGGACTAGCGGGATCTCGTGAGACCCAGTACTTC. It specifies CSASGLAGSRETQYF.

This clonotype was seen many times. This rearrangement joins TRBV27 to TRBJ2-3; D is uncertain. There are 14 residues in the CDR3. In germline, CDR1 is MNHEY, CDR2 SMNVEV (reference sequence). V lost 5 bases, J lost 2 bases, and 11 bases lay in between. The CDR3 here is CASSPSRVTDTQYF. CDR3 coding DNA: TGTGCCAGCAGTCCTTCCCGGGTCACAGATACGCAGTATTTT.

This clonotype was counted only a few times. DNA for the CDR3: TGCGCCAGCAGCCAAGCGGGGATCGATCAGCCCCAGCATTTT. Protein sequence: CASSQAGIDQPQHF. The V gene is TRBV4-1, the J gene TRBJ1-5, with no clear D. V lost 1 base, J lost 5 bases, and 9 bases lay in between. The CDR3 runs to 14 residues. From germline, CDR1 is MGHRA and CDR2 YSYEKL.

This clonotype was counted at least ten times. In DNA form, the CDR3 reads TGCGCCAGCAGCCAATGGACAGGGACTGAAGCTTTCTTT. Translated, it gives CASSQWTGTEAFF. The chain is built from TRBV4-3 and TRBJ1-1; TRBD1 matches at 8 bases. Trimming cost V 2 bases and J 5 bases; bases outside gene matches: 1. Per germline, CDR1 LGHNA and CDR2 YSLEER. The CDR3 contains 13 residues.

This clonotype was seen ten or more times. The genes are TRBV11-2 and TRBJ1-2; D is undetermined. The CDR3 runs 12 residues. The germline gives CDR1 SGHAT, CDR2 FQNNGV. The V end lost 3 bases, the J end lost 4 bases, and 6 bases lay between the germline ends. CDR3 region: CASSLRVYGYTF. CDR3 in DNA: TGTGCCAGCAGCTTGAGGGTCTATGGCTACACCTTC.

As regards this clonotype: A much larger clone differs from this one at a single base, so this may be a read error. The V call is TRBV5-4, the J call TRBJ2-5; maybe TRBD1 (5 bases). Germline CDR1 and CDR2: SGHNT and YYREEE (reference sequence). V lost 0 bases and J lost 5, with 17 bases in between. The CDR3 is 16 amino acids. The CDR3 region has the DNA TGTGCCAGCAGCTTGGGTGCGAGTTCAGGGCACGAGACCCAGTACTTC. Amino acids: CASSLGASSGHETQYF.

V is TRBV7-7 and J is TRBJ2-3, with TRBD2 matching over 14 bases. V shed 5 bases, J shed 11 bases, and the junction held 6 bases outside the gene matches. CDR1 and CDR2 from the germline V gene are SSHAT and FNYEAQ (reference sequence). The length of the CDR3 is 14 residues. CDR3 amino acids: CASSPGTSGSKQYF. CDR3 bases: TGTGCCAGCAGCCCCGGGACTAGCGGGAGTAAGCAGTATTTT.

The gene calls are TRBV20-1 and TRBJ2-7; the match to TRBD2 covers 9 bases. The CDR3 length is 12 residues. The V gene's germline CDR1 is DFQATT and CDR2 SNEGSKA (reference sequence). V was clipped by 5 bases and J by 8 bases; unmatched bases: 7. CDR3 DNA: TGCAGTGCTTTCCAGCGGGAGGCAAAGCAGTACTTC. This encodes CSAFQREAKQYF.

This clonotype was found once. A single base separates this from a much larger clone, so it may be a read error. The chain is built from TRBV3-1 and TRBJ2-1; D is uncertain. CDR1 is LGHDT and CDR2 is YNNKEL in the germline V gene (reference sequence). This CDR3 region has 14 residues. The CDR3: CAGSHSGSYNEQFF. Written as DNA, the CDR3 is TGTGCCGGCAGCCATAGTGGCTCCTACAATGAGCAGTTCTTC.

This chain links TRBV27 with TRBJ1-1; D gene unclear. The CDR3 totals 14 residues. Trimming took 2 bases from V and 4 from J, leaving 11 bases between them. Per germline, CDR1 MNHEY and CDR2 SMNVEV (reference sequence). DNA of the CDR3: TGTGCCAGCAGTTTAGAAAGGACCGGCACTGAAGCTTTCTTT. Translation gives CASSLERTGTEAFF.